This entry describes one TCR beta chain. Its cognate antigen has yet to be identified. No per-base quality is available; no much larger clone lies one base away. The entry originates in a study of technical replicates of blood from several donors (dated by TCRdb to between 2016 and 2019). Looking up the germline V gene (reference sequence) yields CDR1 SEHNR and CDR2 FQNEAQ. From cysteine to phenylalanine, the CDR3 is 15 amino acids long. Only the CDR3 part of the read is kept: 45 bases, read in frame from the first base. V loses 6 bases of germline sequence and J loses 2 bases, and the interval between the two ends is 16 bases. The receptor library was made with the immunoSEQ multiplex PCR assay. This immuneACCESS table, as held by TCRdb, lists in-frame sequences with V and J called but not all clones. Of the missing ones, under half trace to an unresolved V gene in checked studies; the others have no known cause. The sample data list about 90,000 clones, and just under 95% of these were observed just once. Jointly, the top ten make up around 0.25% of the sample.

The rearranged segments are TRBV7-9 and TRBJ2-5, with no confident D gene call. This TCR was sampled from a human donor in good health. The sequenced material came from T cells isolated from PBMCs. The bases read TGTGCCAGCAGTTTGCTAGGAGTAATTCAAGAGACCCAGTACTTC. Its protein is CASSLLGVIQETQYF.